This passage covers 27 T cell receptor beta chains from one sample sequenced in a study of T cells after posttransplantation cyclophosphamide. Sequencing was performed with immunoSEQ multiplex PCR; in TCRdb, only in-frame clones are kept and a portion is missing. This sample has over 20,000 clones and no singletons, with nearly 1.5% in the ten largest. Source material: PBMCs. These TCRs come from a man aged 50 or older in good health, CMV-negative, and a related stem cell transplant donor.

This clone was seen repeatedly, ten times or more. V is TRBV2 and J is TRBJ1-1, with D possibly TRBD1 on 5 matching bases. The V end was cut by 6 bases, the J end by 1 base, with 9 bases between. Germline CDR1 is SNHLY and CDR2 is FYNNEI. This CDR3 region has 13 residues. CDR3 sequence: CASRLTANTEAFF. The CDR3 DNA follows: TGTGCCAGCAGGCTGACAGCGAACACTGAAGCTTTCTTT.

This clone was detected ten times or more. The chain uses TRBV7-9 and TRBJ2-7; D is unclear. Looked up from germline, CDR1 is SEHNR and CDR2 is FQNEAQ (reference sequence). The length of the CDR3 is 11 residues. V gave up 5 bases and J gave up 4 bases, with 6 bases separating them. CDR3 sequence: CASSNGYEQYF. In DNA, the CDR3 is TGTGCCAGCAGCAACGGGTACGAGCAGTACTTC.

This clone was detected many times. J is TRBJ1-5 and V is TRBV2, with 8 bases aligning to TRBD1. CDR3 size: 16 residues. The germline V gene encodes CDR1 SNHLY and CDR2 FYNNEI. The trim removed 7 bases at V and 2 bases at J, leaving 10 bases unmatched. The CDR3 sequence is CASTRNPGQGNQPQHF. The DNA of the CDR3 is TGTGCCAGCACCCGTAATCCGGGACAGGGCAATCAGCCCCAGCATTTT.

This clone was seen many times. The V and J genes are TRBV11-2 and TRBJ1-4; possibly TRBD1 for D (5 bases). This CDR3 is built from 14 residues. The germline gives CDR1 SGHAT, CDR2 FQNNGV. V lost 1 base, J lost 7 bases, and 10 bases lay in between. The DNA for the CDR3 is TGTGCCAGCAGCTTAGCGGGGGGTGCTGAAAAACTGTTTTTT. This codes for CASSLAGGAEKLFF.

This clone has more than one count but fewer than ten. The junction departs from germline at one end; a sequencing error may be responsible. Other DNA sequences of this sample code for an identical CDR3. In DNA form, the CDR3 reads TGCACCAGCAGCCCTAAAAGCGGTCTAGCCAAAAACATCCAGTACTTC. Translating gives CTSSPKSGLAKNIQYF. The chain is built from TRBV4-1 and TRBJ2-4, with D possibly matching TRBD2 (5 bases). In germline, CDR1 is MGHRA, CDR2 YSYEKL. The CDR3 spans 16 residues.

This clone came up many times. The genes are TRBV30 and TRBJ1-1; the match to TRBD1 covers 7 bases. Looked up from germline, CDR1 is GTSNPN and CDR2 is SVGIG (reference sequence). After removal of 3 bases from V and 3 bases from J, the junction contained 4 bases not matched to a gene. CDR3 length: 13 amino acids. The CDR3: CAWRDRRDTEAFF. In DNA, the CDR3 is TGTGCCTGGAGGGACAGGCGGGACACTGAAGCTTTCTTT.

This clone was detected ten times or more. The CDR3 reads CASSVRTDRVWAEDQPQHF. The CDR3 DNA reads as TGTGCCAGCAGTGTTAGAACGGACAGGGTGTGGGCAGAGGATCAGCCCCAGCATTTT. The chain joins TRBV6-1 to TRBJ1-5; 8 bases are shared with TRBD1. Germline V gene data show CDR1 as MNHNS and CDR2 as SASEGT. With 4 bases clipped from V and 5 bases from J, the junction kept 19 bases outside the gene matches. CDR3 length equals 19 residues.

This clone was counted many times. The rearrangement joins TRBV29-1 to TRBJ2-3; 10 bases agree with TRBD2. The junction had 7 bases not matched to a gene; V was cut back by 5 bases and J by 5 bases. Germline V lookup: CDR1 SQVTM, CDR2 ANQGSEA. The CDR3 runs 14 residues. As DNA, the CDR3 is TGCAGCGTTACACCTAGCGGGAGTTTAGATACGCAGTATTTT. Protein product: CSVTPSGSLDTQYF.

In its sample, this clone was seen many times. The CDR3 sequence is CASSFVGGGLNEKLFF. The CDR3 DNA sequence: TGTGCCAGCAGCTTCGTAGGGGGGGGTCTGAATGAAAAACTGTTTTTT. V gene TRBV11-2 combines with J gene TRBJ1-4; TRBD1 is a possible D gene (6 bases). The CDR3 is 16 residues long. Germline loops: CDR1 SGHAT, CDR2 FQNNGV. V was shortened by 3 bases and J by 5 bases, with 16 bases between the two germline ends.

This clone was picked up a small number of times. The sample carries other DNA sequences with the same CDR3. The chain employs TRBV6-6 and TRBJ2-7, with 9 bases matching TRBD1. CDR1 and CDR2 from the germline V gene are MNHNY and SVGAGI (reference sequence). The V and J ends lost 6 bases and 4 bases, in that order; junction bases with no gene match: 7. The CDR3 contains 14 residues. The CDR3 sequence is CASSPGTGRYEQYF. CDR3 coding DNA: TGTGCCAGCAGCCCCGGGACAGGGCGGTACGAGCAGTACTTC.

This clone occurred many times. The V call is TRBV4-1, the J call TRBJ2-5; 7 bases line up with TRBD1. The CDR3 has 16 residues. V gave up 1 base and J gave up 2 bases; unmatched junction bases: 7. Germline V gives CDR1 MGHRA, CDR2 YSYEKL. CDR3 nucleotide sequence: TGCGCCAGCAGCCAAGGCGACAGGGTGTTTCAAGAGACCCAGTACTTC. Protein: CASSQGDRVFQETQYF.

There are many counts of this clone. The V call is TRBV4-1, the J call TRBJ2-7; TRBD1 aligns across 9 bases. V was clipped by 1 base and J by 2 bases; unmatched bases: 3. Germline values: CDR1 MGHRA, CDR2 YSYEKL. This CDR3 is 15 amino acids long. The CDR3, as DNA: TGCGCCAGCAGCCAAGTAAACAGGGGGCCCTACGAGCAGTACTTC. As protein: CASSQVNRGPYEQYF.

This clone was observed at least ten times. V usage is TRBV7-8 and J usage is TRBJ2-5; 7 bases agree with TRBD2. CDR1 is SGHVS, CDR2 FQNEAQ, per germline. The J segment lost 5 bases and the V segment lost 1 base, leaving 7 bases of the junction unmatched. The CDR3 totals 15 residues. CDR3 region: CASSLVLGLGETQYF. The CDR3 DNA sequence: TGTGCCAGCAGCTTAGTCCTCGGACTAGGGGAGACCCAGTACTTC.

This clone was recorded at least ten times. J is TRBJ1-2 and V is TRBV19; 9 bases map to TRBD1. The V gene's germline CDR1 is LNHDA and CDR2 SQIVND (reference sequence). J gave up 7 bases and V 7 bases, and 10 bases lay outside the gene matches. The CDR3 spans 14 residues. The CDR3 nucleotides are TGTGCCAGTAAAAGGGGGGACAGGGTTCCTGGCTACACCTTC. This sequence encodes CASKRGDRVPGYTF.

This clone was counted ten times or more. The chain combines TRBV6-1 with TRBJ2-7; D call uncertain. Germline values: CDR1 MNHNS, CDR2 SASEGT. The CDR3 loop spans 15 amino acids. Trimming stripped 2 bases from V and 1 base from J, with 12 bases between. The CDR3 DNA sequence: TGTGCCAGCAGTGAATCGGTGTCCGATTCCTACGAGCAGTACTTC. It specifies CASSESVSDSYEQYF.

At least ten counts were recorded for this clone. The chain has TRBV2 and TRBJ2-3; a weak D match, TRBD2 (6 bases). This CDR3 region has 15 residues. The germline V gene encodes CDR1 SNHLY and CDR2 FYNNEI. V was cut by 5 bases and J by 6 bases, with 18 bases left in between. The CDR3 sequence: CASSPLADRRDTQYF. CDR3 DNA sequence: TGTGCCAGCAGTCCCTTAGCGGATAGGCGGGATACGCAGTATTTT.

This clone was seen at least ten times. CDR3 region: CASRASGGYEQYF. The CDR3 nucleotides are TGTGCCAGCAGAGCTAGCGGGGGCTACGAGCAGTACTTC. The V gene is TRBV6-1, the J gene TRBJ2-7; 10 nucleotides match TRBD2. Germline V CDR1 and CDR2: MNHNS, SASEGT. V shed 6 bases, J shed 3 bases, and the junction held 2 bases outside the gene matches. The CDR3 is 13 residues long.

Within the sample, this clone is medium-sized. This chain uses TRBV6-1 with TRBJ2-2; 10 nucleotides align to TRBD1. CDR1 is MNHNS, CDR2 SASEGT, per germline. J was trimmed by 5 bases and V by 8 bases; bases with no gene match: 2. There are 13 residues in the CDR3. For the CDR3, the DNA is TGTGCCAGCGGGACAGGGGAAACCGGGGAGCTGTTTTTT. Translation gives CASGTGETGELFF.

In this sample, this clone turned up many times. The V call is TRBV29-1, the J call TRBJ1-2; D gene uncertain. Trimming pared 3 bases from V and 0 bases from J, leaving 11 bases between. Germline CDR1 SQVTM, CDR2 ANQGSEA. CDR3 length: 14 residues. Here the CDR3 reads CSVDWPDTNYGYTF. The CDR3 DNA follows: TGCAGCGTTGATTGGCCAGATACTAACTATGGCTACACCTTC.

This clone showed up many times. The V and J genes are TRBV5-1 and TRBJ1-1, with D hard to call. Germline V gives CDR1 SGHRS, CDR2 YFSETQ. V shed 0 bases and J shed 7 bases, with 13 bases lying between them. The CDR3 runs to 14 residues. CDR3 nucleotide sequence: TGCGCCAGCAGCTTGGTTGGCACATCCGATGAAGCTTTCTTT. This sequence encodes CASSLVGTSDEAFF.

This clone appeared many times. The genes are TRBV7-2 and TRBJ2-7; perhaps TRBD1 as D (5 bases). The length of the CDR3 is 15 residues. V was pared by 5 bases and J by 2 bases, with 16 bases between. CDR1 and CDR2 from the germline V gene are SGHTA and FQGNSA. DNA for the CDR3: TGTGCCAGCAGCCAACCCACCAGGGTTCCCTACGAGCAGTACTTC. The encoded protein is CASSQPTRVPYEQYF.

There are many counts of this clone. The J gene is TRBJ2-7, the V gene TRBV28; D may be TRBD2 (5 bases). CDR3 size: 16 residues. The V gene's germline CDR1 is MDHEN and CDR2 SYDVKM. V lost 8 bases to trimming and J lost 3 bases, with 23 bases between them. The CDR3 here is CASLPSPPAEYYEQYF. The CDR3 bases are TGTGCCAGCCTCCCCTCTCCCCCAGCGGAGTACTACGAGCAGTACTTC.

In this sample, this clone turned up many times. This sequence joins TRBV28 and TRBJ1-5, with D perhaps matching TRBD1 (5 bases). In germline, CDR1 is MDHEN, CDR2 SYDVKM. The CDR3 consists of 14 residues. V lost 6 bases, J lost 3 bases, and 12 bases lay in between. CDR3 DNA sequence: TGTGCCAGCAGCCCCACGACAGTCAATCAGCCCCAGCATTTT. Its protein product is CASSPTTVNQPQHF.

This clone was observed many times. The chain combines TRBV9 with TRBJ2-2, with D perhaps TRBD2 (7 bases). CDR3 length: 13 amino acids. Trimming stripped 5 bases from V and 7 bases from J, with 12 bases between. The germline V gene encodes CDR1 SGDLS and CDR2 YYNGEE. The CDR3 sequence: CASRGGRIGELFF. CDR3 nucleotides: TGTGCCAGCAGGGGGGGGCGGATCGGGGAGCTGTTTTTT.

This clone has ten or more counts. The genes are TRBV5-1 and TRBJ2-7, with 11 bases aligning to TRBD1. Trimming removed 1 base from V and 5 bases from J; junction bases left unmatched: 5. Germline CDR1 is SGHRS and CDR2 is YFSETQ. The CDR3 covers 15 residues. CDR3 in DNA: TGCGCCAGCAGCTTGAGGGGACAGGGGGGAAACGAGCAGTACTTC. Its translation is CASSLRGQGGNEQYF. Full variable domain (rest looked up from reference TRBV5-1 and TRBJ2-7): KAGVTQTPRYLIKTRGQQVTLSCSPISGHRSVSWYQQTPGQGLQFLFEYFSETQRNKGNFPGRFSGRQFSNSRSEMNVSTLELGDSALYLCASSLRGQGGNEQYFGPGTRLTVT.

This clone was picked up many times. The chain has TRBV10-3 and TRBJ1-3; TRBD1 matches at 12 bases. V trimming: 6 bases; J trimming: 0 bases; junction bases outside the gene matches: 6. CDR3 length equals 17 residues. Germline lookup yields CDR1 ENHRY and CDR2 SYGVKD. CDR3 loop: CAIRGTGGQDSGNTIYF. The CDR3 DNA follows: TGTGCCATCAGGGGGACAGGGGGCCAAGACTCTGGAAACACCATATATTTT.

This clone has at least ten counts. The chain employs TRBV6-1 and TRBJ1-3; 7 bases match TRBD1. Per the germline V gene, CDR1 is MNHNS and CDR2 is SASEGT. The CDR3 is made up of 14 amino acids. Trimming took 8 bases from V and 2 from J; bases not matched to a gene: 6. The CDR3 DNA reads TGTGCCAGCGCCGCGCAGGGGGCTGGAAACACCATATATTTT. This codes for CASAAQGAGNTIYF.